Presented here are 9 T cell receptor beta chains from one specimen sequenced in a study of cytomegalovirus exposure and HLA in healthy donors. PCR was performed using 60 Vbeta and 13 Jbeta primers. TCRdb keeps only in-frame clones here, not all; method: immunoSEQ multiplex PCR. In the table there are roughly 150,000 clones, 70% to 80% of which are singletons. Material: PBMCs. The source is a middle-aged woman in good health and CMV-seropositive.

Here the CDR3 reads CASSPPTVVSGNTIYF. Written as DNA, the CDR3 is TGTGCCAGCTCACCACCAACGGTGGTTAGTGGAAACACCATATATTTT. The rearrangement joins TRBV18 to TRBJ1-3; D unresolved. The CDR3 totals 16 residues. Germline V CDR1 and CDR2: KGHSH, LQKENI. Trimming removed 0 bases at V and 3 bases at J, with 12 bases between.

This chain connects TRBV6-1 to TRBJ1-4, with TRBD1 identical over 8 bases. CDR3 size: 15 residues. Germline assignment: CDR1 MNHNS and CDR2 SASEGT. V lost 4 bases to trimming and J lost 6 bases; unmatched junction nucleotides: 7. DNA of the CDR3: TGTGCCAGCAGTGTGGTTAGGACAGGGTATGAAAAACTGTTTTTT. It encodes CASSVVRTGYEKLFF.

This chain uses TRBV27 with TRBJ2-6, with D perhaps matching TRBD2 (7 bases). V was trimmed by 6 bases and J by 0 bases, leaving 12 bases between them. Germline loops: CDR1 MNHEY, CDR2 SMNVEV (reference sequence). This CDR3 has 16 residues. CDR3 region: CASRGGGSSGANVLTF. DNA for the CDR3: TGTGCCAGCAGGGGAGGGGGAAGCTCTGGGGCCAACGTCCTGACTTTC.

V gene TRBV5-1 combines with J gene TRBJ2-3, with 8 bases aligning to TRBD2. Per germline, CDR1 SGHRS and CDR2 YFSETQ. V gave up 6 bases and J gave up 5 bases; unmatched junction bases: 14. The CDR3 sequence is 16 residues long. The CDR3 sequence is CASTPAVTSVGDTQYF. The CDR3 nucleotides read TGCGCCAGCACCCCAGCGGTGACTAGCGTGGGAGATACGCAGTATTTT.

The chain employs TRBV2 and TRBJ2-1; D perhaps matches TRBD1 (6 bases). The CDR3 loop spans 15 amino acids. Germline loops: CDR1 SNHLY, CDR2 FYNNEI. V lost 9 bases, J lost 9 bases, and 24 bases lay in between. CDR3: CARSFEGEKIGEQFF. The CDR3 DNA sequence: TGTGCCAGGTCATTTGAGGGGGAGAAGATCGGTGAGCAGTTCTTC.

The chain has TRBV5-4 and TRBJ2-1; 14 bases are shared with TRBD2. J lost 1 base, V lost 3 bases, and 6 bases had no gene match. CDR3 length: 18 residues. The germline V gene has CDR1 SGHNT and CDR2 YYREEE (reference sequence). Here the CDR3 reads CASSSLTSGRGSYNEQFF. CDR3 bases: TGTGCCAGCAGCTCACTGACTAGCGGGAGGGGGTCCTACAATGAGCAGTTCTTC.

A few counts support this clone. This chain connects TRBV18 to TRBJ1-2, with D maybe TRBD1 (6 bases). This CDR3 comprises 14 residues. Germline V gene data show CDR1 as KGHSH and CDR2 as LQKENI. V lost 2 bases to trimming and J lost 2 bases, with 9 bases between them. The CDR3: CASSPGGRNYGYTF. For the CDR3, the DNA is TGTGCCAGCTCACCAGGGGGCAGGAACTATGGCTACACCTTC. Full variable domain (outside the CDR3, taken from reference TRBV18 and TRBJ1-2): NAGVMQNPRHLVRRRGQEARLRCSPMKGHSHVYWYRQLPEEGLKFMVYLQKENIIDESGMPKERFSAEFPKEGPSILRIQQVVRGDSAAYFCASSPGGRNYGYTFGSGTRLTVV.

The chain links TRBV21-1 to TRBJ2-5; TRBD1, as called in the table, went unchecked against the DNA. TRBV21-1 is a pseudogene. The CDR3 runs 16 residues. The CDR3 here is CASTSRRGRTQETQYF. CDR3 nucleotides: TGTGCCAGCACCTCCCGAAGGGGCCGGACCCAAGAGACCCAGTACTTC.

This clone was picked up a small number of times. The rearrangement joins TRBV6-6 to TRBJ2-2; D gene unclear. The V end lost 5 bases, the J end lost 6 bases, and 10 bases lay between the germline ends. Germline CDR1 MNHNY, CDR2 SVGAGI (reference sequence). The CDR3 has 13 amino acids. CDR3 DNA sequence: TGTGCCAGCAGTCGAAGCGACGCCGGGGAGCTGTTTTTT. As protein: CASSRSDAGELFF.